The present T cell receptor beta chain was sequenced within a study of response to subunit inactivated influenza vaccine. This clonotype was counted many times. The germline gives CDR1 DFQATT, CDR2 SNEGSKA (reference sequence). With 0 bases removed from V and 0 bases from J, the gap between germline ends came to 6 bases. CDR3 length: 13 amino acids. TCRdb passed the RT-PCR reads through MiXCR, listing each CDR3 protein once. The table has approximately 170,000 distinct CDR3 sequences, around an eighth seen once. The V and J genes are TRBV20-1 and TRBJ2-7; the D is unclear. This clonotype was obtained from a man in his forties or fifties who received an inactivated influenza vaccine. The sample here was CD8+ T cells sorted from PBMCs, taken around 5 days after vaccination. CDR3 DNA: TGCAGTGCTAGAGAAGGGAACTCCTACGAGCAGTACTTC. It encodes CSAREGNSYEQYF.